This TCR beta chain was obtained from a study of cytomegalovirus exposure and HLA in healthy donors. The CDR3 consists of 12 residues. Trimming left V 3 bases short and J 2 bases short, with 4 bases between. Germline V lookup: CDR1 PRHDT, CDR2 FYEKMQ (reference sequence). Primers: 60 Vbeta forward and 13 Jbeta reverse. Produced via immunoSEQ multiplex PCR; TCRdb's table is partial and in-frame only. The sample records approximately 40,000 clones, about 66% being singletons. A note on this clone: Antigen: not known.

General study results and limits: In a later analysis, at a false discovery rate of 0.05, roughly 17,000 TCR beta sequences matched HLA alleles. Presence/absence analyses assumed roughly uniform sequencing depth across donors, which may not hold. Reports indicated that the classifier achieved high specificity and sensitivity in diagnosing cytomegalovirus status.

The sequenced material came from PBMCs. This rearrangement joins TRBV13 to TRBJ2-5, with D uncertain. The receptor was isolated from a man aged 50 or older in good health and CMV-seropositive. This chain's CDR3 is CASSFVQETQYF. The CDR3 nucleotides read TGTGCCAGCAGCTTCGTACAAGAGACCCAGTACTTC.